A selection of T cell receptor beta chains follows, all from one sample in a study of T cells after yellow fever vaccination. Using its own MiXCR run on the 5' RACE reads, TCRdb lists one record per CDR3 protein. The table includes roughly 120,000 distinct CDR3 sequences, about 7.4% detected once. The sequences come from CD4+ T cells sorted from PBMCs, collected around 10 days after the first yellow fever vaccination. These TCRs come from a man aged 18 to 29 who received the YFV17D yellow fever vaccine. Each CDR3 is given with its conserved first and last residue. A D gene is named only where the DNA matches it firmly. Some rows have no size entry. The others give once, few or many, or a class for an expanded clone.

v_call	clone_size	j_call	d_call	cdr3_aa	cdr3_nt
TRBV5-1	many	TRBJ2-5	NA	CASSLAGETQYF	TGTGCCAGCAGTTTGGCGGGAGAGACCCAGTACTTC
TRBV28	few	TRBJ1-1	TRBD1	CASPGAGGNTEAFF	TGTGCCAGTCCCGGGGCAGGGGGAAACACTGAAGCTTTCTTT
TRBV7-2	many	TRBJ2-7	TRBD2	CASSLARGAGIGEQYF	TGTGCCAGCAGCTTAGCGCGGGGGGCGGGGATCGGGGAGCAGTACTTC
TRBV12-3/TRBV12-4	many	TRBJ2-1	NA	CASSLAGGRSSYNEQFF	TGTGCCAGCAGTTTAGCGGGGGGGCGATCCTCCTACAATGAGCAGTTCTTC
TRBV5-1	few	TRBJ1-1	NA	CASSSGVTEAFF	TGCGCCAGCAGCTCAGGCGTCACTGAAGCTTTCTTT
TRBV4-3	many	TRBJ2-5	NA	CASSQGAGSTETQYF	TGCGCCAGCAGCCAAGGAGCAGGGAGTACAGAGACCCAGTACTTC
TRBV11-2	many	TRBJ2-7	TRBD1	CASSLLPGQVYEQYF	TGTGCCAGCAGCTTACTCCCGGGACAGGTCTACGAGCAGTACTTC
TRBV10-3	NA	TRBJ2-7	NA	CAISDGTPYEQYF	TGTGCCATCAGTGACGGGACACCTTACGAGCAGTACTTC
TRBV6-5	many	TRBJ2-6	NA	CASTWYPGQGSGANVLTF	TGTGCCAGCACCTGGTACCCGGGACAAGGCTCTGGGGCCAACGTCCTGACTTTC
TRBV11-2	many	TRBJ2-3	NA	CASSSPGLSDTQYF	TGTGCCAGCAGCTCCCCGGGACTCTCAGATACGCAGTATTTT
TRBV5-1	many	TRBJ2-5	NA	CASYRDLQETQYF	TGCGCCAGCTACCGGGACTTACAAGAGACCCAGTACTTC
TRBV6-1	many	TRBJ1-6	TRBD1	CASSSGQAGSYNSPLHF	TGTGCCAGCAGCTCCGGACAGGCCGGCTCCTATAATTCACCCCTCCACTTT
TRBV20-1	many	TRBJ2-2	TRBD2	CSARRERGYTGELFF	TGCAGTGCCAGGCGAGAGCGGGGTTACACCGGGGAGCTGTTTTTT
TRBV4-1	many	TRBJ1-6	NA	CASRYPGRNSPLHF	TGCGCCAGCAGGTACCCGGGGAGGAATTCACCCCTCCACTTT
TRBV4-1	many	TRBJ2-2	TRBD1	CASSGPQGERTGELFF	TGCGCCAGCAGCGGACCACAGGGGGAGAGGACCGGGGAGCTGTTTTTT
TRBV7-8	many	TRBJ2-5	NA	CASSLGGQGTQYF	TGTGCCAGCAGCTTAGGGGGCCAGGGGACCCAGTACTTC
TRBV30	NA	TRBJ2-6	NA	CAWSRVGANVLTF	TGTGCCTGGAGCCGGGTTGGGGCCAACGTCCTGACTTTC
TRBV20-1	few	TRBJ2-5	NA	CSARSGGHQETQYF	TGCAGTGCTAGATCGGGGGGCCACCAAGAGACCCAGTACTTC
TRBV5-1	many	TRBJ2-3	TRBD1	CASSDVTGGIADTQYF	TGCGCCAGCAGCGATGTAACAGGGGGCATCGCAGATACGCAGTATTTT
TRBV6-2/TRBV6-3	many	TRBJ1-5	NA	CASSPDYQPQHF	TGTGCCAGCAGTCCAGATTATCAGCCCCAGCATTTT
TRBV11-3	NA	TRBJ2-5	TRBD1	CASSQRGGQGGETQYF	TGTGCCAGCAGCCAGAGGGGGGGACAGGGCGGCGAGACCCAGTACTTC
TRBV5-1	many	TRBJ2-2	TRBD2	CASSFVGGLAGTILNTGELFF	TGCGCCAGCAGCTTCGTTGGCGGACTAGCGGGGACAATACTCAACACCGGGGAGCTGTTTTTT
TRBV5-4	NA	TRBJ2-1	NA	CASSLVVGQQFF	TGTGCCAGCAGCTTGGTGGTCGGACAGCAGTTCTTC
TRBV7-2	many	TRBJ1-2	TRBD1	CASSSANRGGYTF	TGTGCCAGCAGCTCCGCAAACAGGGGCGGCTACACCTTC
TRBV3-1	many	TRBJ2-1	NA	CASSRGTPTEQFF	TGTGCCAGCAGCCGAGGGACCCCCACTGAGCAGTTCTTC
TRBV7-3	few	TRBJ2-1	TRBD2	CASSLEGRGSYNEQFF	TGTGCCAGCAGCTTAGAGGGGCGGGGGTCCTACAATGAGCAGTTCTTC
TRBV5-1	many	TRBJ2-2	NA	CASRGVANTGELFF	TGCGCCAGCCGGGGAGTAGCGAACACCGGGGAGCTGTTTTTT
TRBV7-4	many	TRBJ1-5	NA	CASSLEQGNQPQHF	TGTGCCAGCAGCTTAGAACAGGGCAATCAGCCCCAGCATTTT
TRBV27	few	TRBJ1-6	NA	CASMDISYNSPLHF	TGTGCCAGTATGGACATCTCCTATAATTCACCCCTCCACTTT
TRBV5-1	many	TRBJ2-3	NA	CASSLPDDTQYF	TGCGCCAGCAGCTTGCCAGACGATACGCAGTATTTT
TRBV18	NA	TRBJ1-1	NA	CAGSARGTEAFF	TGTGCCGGCTCCGCGAGGGGCACTGAAGCTTTCTTT
TRBV10-3	many	TRBJ2-3	TRBD1	CAISDRADTQYF	TGTGCCATCAGCGACAGGGCCGATACGCAGTATTTT
TRBV5-1	many	TRBJ2-5	NA	CASSLADSLGEETQYF	TGCGCCAGCAGCTTGGCGGACAGCCTCGGGGAAGAGACCCAGTACTTC
TRBV7-6	many	TRBJ2-3	TRBD2	CASSLRAGGRTDTQYF	TGTGCCAGCAGCTTAAGGGCGGGGGGCCGCACAGATACGCAGTATTTT
TRBV27	many	TRBJ1-6	TRBD1	CASSLFFGTGSSPLHF	TGTGCCAGCAGTTTATTTTTCGGGACAGGGAGTTCACCCCTCCACTTT
TRBV7-2	few	TRBJ2-5	NA	CASSKSRVGGRETQYF	TGTGCCAGCAGCAAAAGTCGCGTCGGGGGTCGGGAGACCCAGTACTTC
TRBV12-3/TRBV12-4	few	TRBJ1-1	NA	CASRAGGNTEAFF	TGTGCCAGCAGGGCGGGGGGGAACACTGAAGCTTTCTTT
TRBV4-1	NA	TRBJ1-2	NA	CASSLLTRGRGLYGYTF	TGCGCCAGCAGCCTCCTCACTCGGGGCAGGGGTTTGTATGGCTACACCTTC
TRBV5-5	few	TRBJ2-3	TRBD2	CASSRLSGATDTQYF	TGTGCCAGCAGCCGTCTCAGCGGGGCCACAGATACGCAGTATTTT
TRBV4-3	many	TRBJ2-7	TRBD1	CASSRDRDYEQYF	TGCGCCAGCAGCCGAGACAGGGACTACGAGCAGTACTTC
TRBV5-1	many	TRBJ1-6	NA	CASSFSDGPLTLHF	TGCGCCAGCAGCTTCTCTGACGGACCCTTAACCCTCCACTTT
TRBV5-1	many	TRBJ2-4	NA	CASSVLGGNIQYF	TGCGCCAGCAGCGTACTAGGAGGAAACATTCAGTACTTC
TRBV5-1	many	TRBJ1-1	TRBD1	CASSTGQPNTEAFF	TGCGCCAGCAGCACGGGACAGCCTAACACTGAAGCTTTCTTT
TRBV11-2	many	TRBJ2-5	NA	CASSLTPGGKETQYF	TGTGCCAGCAGTTTAACCCCGGGCGGGAAAGAGACCCAGTACTTC
TRBV5-1	many	TRBJ1-1	TRBD1	CASSLSPTGGAEAFF	TGCGCCAGCAGCTTGTCCCCGACAGGGGGGGCTGAAGCTTTCTTT
TRBV7-2	many	TRBJ1-5	TRBD1	CASSLAVSTGGRQPQHF	TGTGCCAGCAGCTTAGCTGTGTCGACAGGGGGCCGTCAGCCCCAGCATTTT
TRBV5-6	many	TRBJ2-3	NA	CASSPNGPDTQYF	TGTGCCAGCAGCCCGAACGGGCCAGATACGCAGTATTTT
TRBV7-2	NA	TRBJ1-6	NA	CASSLIRGTSPLHF	TGTGCCAGCAGCTTAATTAGGGGTACTTCACCCCTCCACTTT
TRBV25-1	many	TRBJ1-6	NA	CASTGEYNSPLHF	TGTGCCAGCACAGGCGAATATAATTCACCCCTCCACTTT
TRBV2	many	TRBJ2-7	NA	CASSARLATSYEQYF	TGTGCCAGCAGTGCCCGACTGGCGACCTCCTACGAGCAGTACTTC
TRBV2	many	TRBJ1-4	NA	CASSPTTNEKLFF	TGTGCCAGCAGTCCCACAACTAATGAAAAACTGTTTTTT
TRBV7-2	many	TRBJ2-3	TRBD2	CASSLGISGGAVDTQYF	TGTGCCAGCAGCTTAGGCATAAGCGGGGGGGCCGTAGATACGCAGTATTTT
TRBV7-3	many	TRBJ2-3	TRBD2	CASSRAGGLTDTQYF	TGTGCCAGCAGCCGAGCGGGGGGCTTGACAGATACGCAGTATTTT
TRBV4-2	NA	TRBJ2-5	TRBD2	CASSQARVAGEETQYF	TGTGCCAGCAGCCAAGCTCGGGTAGCGGGGGAAGAGACCCAGTACTTC
TRBV18	many	TRBJ1-1	NA	CASSPSRVAVLDTEAFF	TGTGCCAGCTCACCATCGAGGGTCGCTGTTTTGGACACTGAAGCTTTCTTT
TRBV5-4	NA	TRBJ2-5	NA	CASSLGGGAVETQYF	TGTGCCAGCAGCTTAGGGGGGGGGGCCGTGGAGACCCAGTACTTC
TRBV5-6	many	TRBJ2-1	NA	CASSLVRGNSYEQFF	TGTGCCAGCAGCTTGGTCCGGGGGAACAGCTATGAGCAGTTCTTC